The subject of this entry is one T cell receptor (beta chain). It lacks a known antigen. The record has no base qualities; no much larger clone is one base away. The record originates from a study of shared clonotypes between healthy human individuals (dated by TCRdb to 2018 to 2021). Study-level background: The cohort included a few men and a couple of women between 18 and 49 years of age. For each donor, CD4 naive and CD4 memory were each run on three plates, CD8 naive on two plates, and CD8 memory on one plate. The study deeply sequenced blood TCR repertoires of about five healthy adults to estimate repertoire size and the extent of clonotype sharing between individuals. To increase sequencing depth and limit assay-specific biases, different laboratories used diverse techniques to prepare libraries and sequence TCR repertoires. Leukapheresis yielded between about 0.85 and 9.5 billion PBMCs per donor. Points the paper makes about the study in general: Compared with non-shared clonotypes, the clonotypes found in all four sorted-subset donors had higher generation probabilities. Because the study included only a small number of donors, the genetic and exposure-history diversity represented was limited. Larger estimated clonotype richness was generally found for naive subsets than for memory subsets. Pairwise subsampling indicated that sequencing depth was expected to affect the degree of clonotype sharing among donors. Only blood was sampled, and tissue TCR repertoires likely differ from those in blood. Incomplete sequencing was indicated by rarefaction of sorted-subset datasets, despite the large sequencing depth. Approximately 4.8% of naive CD4, around 4% of naive CD8, about 2.4% of memory CD4, and 0.35% to 0.5% of memory CD8 clonotypes were shared across a handful of donors.

V drops 2 bases and J drops 8 bases, leaving 18 bases in between. CDR1 SGHAT and CDR2 FQNNGV are derived from the germline V gene. The CDR3 contains 15 residues, cysteine and phenylalanine counted. Only the CDR3 region is kept as DNA, spanning 45 bases read in frame from base 1. Healthy HIV-negative adults with no recently reported acute infections or vaccinations were included as donors. All donors were Caucasian adults living in Nashville, Tennessee, USA. Magnetic negative selection was used to enrich CD4+ T cells, after which naive cells were positively selected on CD45RA and the negative fraction became the memory subset. Blood was obtained by leukapheresis, after which PBMCs were separated by Ficoll-Histopaque density gradient centrifugation and cryopreserved in liquid nitrogen vapor phase. Analytical flow cytometry was used to check the purity and quantity of each magnetically sorted T cell population. From each sorted fraction, genomic DNA was isolated and quantified by UV absorbance on a Nanodrop 2000c.

Using the deep immunoSEQ assay, TCR CDR3 regions were amplified from genomic DNA by multiplex PCR. For each cell subset, the extracted genomic DNA was distributed evenly across all wells of several immunoSEQ 96-well plates, and each plate served as one replicate. For sorted subsets, approximately 200 ng of genomic DNA, equivalent to around 30,000 T cell genomes, went into each replicate PCR. Purified libraries were quantified with a Qubit 3.0 fluorometer, sized on a Bioanalyzer 2100, and re-quantified with the KAPA Library Quantification kit. Every immunoSEQ 96-well plate was sequenced on a separate single-read 150-cycle Illumina NextSeq 550 flow cell. In the paper's pipeline: The immunoSEQ output contained only junctional sequences without quality scores, so filtering could not match that applied to full-length reads. To assign V/J genes and CDR3, sequences were annotated against IMGT germline references using PyIR, a Python wrapper for IgBLAST v1.9. Reads with weak V/J assignments (E-value above 1e-6), missing CDR3, stop codons, out-of-frame junctions, or ambiguous translated residues were removed. V3J clonotypes were defined by identical inferred V gene, J gene, and CDR3 amino acid sequence. Percentage overlap between repertoires was calculated by dividing the number of shared unique clonotypes by the size of the smaller repertoire. RTK rarefaction, the Chao1 estimator, and Recon v2.1 estimates of unobserved clonotypes were used to assess repertoire richness. For all TCRbeta clonotypes obtained by the gDNA method from a few donors, generation probabilities were computed with OLGA. The table was pulled from immuneACCESS by TCRdb, which kept in-frame rearrangements only. Such tables lose some clones; where checked, under half of the loss comes from unresolved V genes, and the rest has no known cause. Clonal size and the V and J genes are those of that table, whereas D and trimming came from the DNA. The sample table lists under 2,500,000 clones, nearly 97% of them with a count of one. The top ten constitute about 0.13% of the sample.

The chain was built from TRBV11-2 and TRBJ1-1; the D gene is perhaps TRBD1, on 5 matching bases. This clonotype was obtained from a young man in good health. The sample was naive CD4+ T cells sorted from blood. The label giving this sample's cell subset or site can be read as: CD45RA+ positively selected. The DNA is TGTGCCAGCAGCTTAATTTCTCTGCAGGGAGGGGAAGCTTTCTTT. The resulting protein is CASSLISLQGGEAFF. The entire variable domain, with the stretches around the CDR3 drawn from the reference TRBV11-2 and TRBJ1-1 proteins, is EAGVAQSPRYKIIEKRQSVAFWCNPISGHATLYWYQQILGQGPKLLIQFQNNGVVDDSQLPKDRFSAERLKGVDSTLKIQPAKLEDSAVYLCASSLISLQGGEAFFGQGTRLTVV.